The clone carrying this T cell receptor beta chain occurred a few times. The antigen remains undetermined. In germline, CDR1 is LNHDA, CDR2 SQIVND (reference sequence). CDR3 length: 14 amino acids. 5'RACE template switching generated TCR cDNA, adding a universal primer site and UMIs. TCRdb re-derived calls from the 5' RACE reads in MiXCR, one entry per CDR3 protein. The repertoire includes more than 65,000 distinct CDR3 sequences, approximately 7.3% of them detected once, and approximately 30% sits in the top ten. These data originate in a study of T cells after yellow fever vaccination. Study results and limitations: Repertoires obtained by FACS sorting could include abundant clonotypes that entered as contaminants from the bulk population. Among all clonotypes, a small share was observed in both CD4 and CD8 compartments. Reappearance after the booster was observed for most primary-vaccination clones (roughly 96% CD4, more than 70% CD8).

Sequencing used CD8+ T cells sorted from PBMCs, obtained 10 to 11 days after the first yellow fever vaccination. This clonotype was obtained from a man between 18 and 29 years old who received the YFV17D yellow fever vaccine. The rearrangement links TRBV19 to TRBJ1-5; 7 bases line up with TRBD1. The CDR3 loop reads CATQGVGSNQPQHF. DNA for the CDR3: TGTGCGACTCAGGGGGTCGGGAGCAATCAGCCCCAGCATTTT.